These 28 T cell receptor beta chains share one sample of origin, sequenced in a study of response to subunit inactivated influenza vaccine. Using its own MiXCR run on the RT-PCR reads, TCRdb lists one record per CDR3 protein. The profile covers about 580,000 distinct CDR3 sequences, with around 15% appearing a single time and around 10% taken by the ten largest. Sequencing used PBMCs from blood, obtained about 12 days after vaccination. These receptors came from a man aged 45 to 65 who received an inactivated influenza vaccine.

This clonotype was counted at least ten times. The gene calls are TRBV11-2 and TRBJ1-6, with D unclear. CDR1 and CDR2 (germline): SGHAT, FQNNGV. The V end lost 1 base, the J end lost 7 bases, and 8 bases lay between the germline ends. The length of the CDR3 is 14 residues. CDR3 region: CASSLGQSNSPLHF. CDR3 DNA sequence: TGTGCCAGCAGCTTAGGCCAGAGCAATTCACCCCTCCACTTT.

This sequence joins TRBV5-1 and TRBJ1-1; 7 bases agree with TRBD1. The length of the CDR3 is 14 residues. Germline values: CDR1 SGHRS, CDR2 YFSETQ. The ends lost 0 bases at V and 7 bases at J; junction bases unmatched: 6. The CDR3 DNA sequence: TGCGCCAGCAGCTTGGCCGGAGGGGGCGATGAAGCTTTCTTT. Its protein product is CASSLAGGGDEAFF.

V is TRBV7-2 and J is TRBJ1-1, with 9 bases lining up with TRBD1. Germline loops: CDR1 SGHTA, CDR2 FQGNSA. The CDR3 is 15 amino acids. J gave up 5 bases and V 3 bases, and 7 bases lay outside the gene matches. This CDR3 is CASSFLSGQGTEAFF. CDR3 bases: TGTGCCAGCAGCTTTTTATCCGGACAGGGGACTGAAGCTTTCTTT.

This clonotype appeared a few times. The chain uses TRBV9 and TRBJ2-1; 10 nucleotides align to TRBD2. Germline assignment: CDR1 SGDLS and CDR2 YYNGEE. This CDR3 spans 18 amino acids. V lost 3 bases to trimming and J lost 8 bases; unmatched junction nucleotides: 17. The CDR3 loop reads CASSAGLASAYKGDEQFF. The CDR3 coding sequence is TGTGCCAGCAGCGCGGGACTAGCGTCGGCTTACAAGGGAGATGAGCAGTTCTTC.

V is TRBV7-2 and J is TRBJ2-5; the D gene is possibly TRBD1 (6 bases). V was trimmed by 5 bases and J by 9 bases, leaving 13 bases between them. The CDR3 is 12 amino acids. CDR1 is SGHTA and CDR2 is FQGNSA in the germline V gene. The DNA for the CDR3 is TGTGCCAGCAGCCTACATAGGGGGTCCCAGTACTTC. It translates to CASSLHRGSQYF.

This clonotype was seen only a few times. J is TRBJ1-5 and V is TRBV12-3 or TRBV12-4, with no clear D. Deletions cut 5 bases from V and 0 bases from J, with 8 bases between. This CDR3 is 14 amino acids long. CDR3 sequence: CASSPAPSNQPQHF. The CDR3 bases are TGTGCCAGCAGTCCAGCCCCTAGCAATCAGCCCCAGCATTTT.

V and J are TRBV9 and TRBJ2-1; D may be TRBD2 (6 bases). This CDR3 contains 13 residues. V was trimmed by 4 bases and J by 9 bases, leaving 14 bases between them. Germline V CDR1 and CDR2: SGDLS, YYNGEE. The CDR3 spells CASSPEGSGEQFF. The CDR3 region has the DNA TGTGCCAGCAGCCCCGAGGGTAGCGGTGAGCAGTTCTTC. Full variable domain (rest looked up from reference TRBV9 and TRBJ2-1): DSGVTQTPKHLITATGQRVTLRCSPRSGDLSVYWYQQSLDQGLQFLIQYYNGEERAKGNILERFSAQQFPDLHSELNLSSLELGDSALYFCASSPEGSGEQFFGPGTRLTVL.

The chain couples TRBV24-1 to TRBJ2-2; TRBD1 matches 10 bases. Germline V gene sequence: CDR1 KGHDR, CDR2 SFDVKD. J lost 6 bases, V lost 9 bases, and 6 bases had no gene match. There are 14 residues in the CDR3. For the CDR3, the DNA is TGTGCCACCGCCCGACAGGGGGCTGCCGGGGAGCTGTTTTTT. Amino acid sequence: CATARQGAAGELFF.

In this sample, this clonotype turned up a few times. V gene TRBV18 combines with J gene TRBJ2-7; D possibly corresponds to TRBD1 (7 bases). Germline loops: CDR1 KGHSH, CDR2 LQKENI. Deletions cut 3 bases from V and 0 bases from J, with 15 bases between. The CDR3 covers 16 residues. CDR3: CASSPQGGASSYEQYF. CDR3 nucleotides: TGTGCCAGCTCACCTCAGGGGGGAGCGAGCTCCTACGAGCAGTACTTC.

Ten or more counts support this clonotype. This chain connects TRBV20-1 to TRBJ1-5, with a tentative D call TRBD1 (5 bases). Per germline, CDR1 DFQATT and CDR2 SNEGSKA (reference sequence). Trimming shortened V by 1 base and J by 6 bases, and 10 bases separated the two germline ends. The CDR3 runs to 13 residues. The CDR3: CSARGGVGQPQHF. The CDR3 DNA sequence: TGCAGTGCTAGAGGAGGGGTGGGTCAGCCCCAGCATTTT.

CDR3 in DNA: TGTGCCAGCAGATCCAACTCACAGGGGAGCTCCTACGAGCAGTACTTC. This encodes CASRSNSQGSSYEQYF. The chain couples TRBV12-3 or TRBV12-4 to TRBJ2-7, with TRBD1 matching over 7 bases. CDR3 length: 16 residues. Trimming removed 6 bases from V and 0 bases from J; junction bases left unmatched: 11.

The CDR3 region has the DNA TGCGCCAGCAGCCGCGACCTCGCGAGCGGAGCCGGGGAGACCCAGTACTTC. This gives the protein CASSRDLASGAGETQYF. The rearrangement links TRBV4-3 to TRBJ2-5; D is possibly TRBD2 (5 bases). The CDR3 is 17 amino acids. Trimming left V 4 bases short and J 5 bases short, with 23 bases between. Per germline, CDR1 LGHNA and CDR2 YSLEER.

Only a few counts were recorded for this clonotype. This chain joins TRBV7-2 and TRBJ1-2; tentative D call: TRBD1 (6 bases). V was shortened by 5 bases and J by 8 bases, with 21 bases between the two germline ends. The CDR3 runs to 15 residues. CDR1 is SGHTA and CDR2 is FQGNSA in the germline V gene. CDR3 bases: TGTGCCAGCAGCCAACCAGAACAGGGTTTGAAGGGCTACACCTTC. It is translated as CASSQPEQGLKGYTF. Looking up the rest from reference TRBV7-2 and TRBJ1-2 gives the full variable domain: GAGVSQSPSNKVTEKGKDVELRCDPISGHTALYWYRQSLGQGLEFLIYFQGNSAPDKSGLPSDRFSAERTGGSVSTLTIQRTQQEDSAVYLCASSQPEQGLKGYTFGSGTRLTVV.

V and J are TRBV10-3 and TRBJ2-2, with D uncertain. Germline loops: CDR1 ENHRY, CDR2 SYGVKD. Trimming cost V 11 bases and J 1 base, with 17 bases left between them. The CDR3 contains 15 residues. CDR3 nucleotide sequence: TGTGCCTCCCAGGCCCGGAAAAAGAACACCGGGGAGCTGTTTTTT. Translated, it gives CASQARKKNTGELFF.

This sequence joins TRBV3-1 and TRBJ1-1; D is ambiguous. The CDR3 is 13 amino acids. Germline CDR1 is LGHDT and CDR2 is YNNKEL (reference sequence). Trimming stripped 4 bases from V and 6 bases from J, with 12 bases between. The CDR3 is CASSLRAGAEAFF. CDR3 DNA: TGTGCCAGCAGCCTGAGGGCGGGCGCTGAAGCTTTCTTT.

The genes are TRBV19 and TRBJ1-1, with TRBD1 as a possible D gene (6 bases). There are 15 residues in the CDR3. The V gene's germline CDR1 is LNHDA and CDR2 SQIVND (reference sequence). V was clipped by 10 bases and J by 0 bases, with 18 bases between them. The CDR3 sequence is CATYEGGHMNTEAFF. The CDR3 nucleotides are TGTGCCACTTATGAGGGGGGACACATGAACACTGAAGCTTTCTTT. The full variable domain, with the rest looked up from reference TRBV19 and TRBJ1-1, is DGGITQSPKYLFRKEGQNVTLSCEQNLNHDAMYWYRQDPGQGLRLIYYSQIVNDFQKGDIAEGYSVSREKKESFPLTVTSAQKNPTAFYLCATYEGGHMNTEAFFGQGTRLTVV.

The J gene is TRBJ2-7, the V gene TRBV28; 7 bases line up with TRBD1. The germline V gene encodes CDR1 MDHEN and CDR2 SYDVKM. The CDR3 is 15 residues long. V trimming: 6 bases; J trimming: 0 bases; junction bases outside the gene matches: 8. The DNA for the CDR3 is TGTGCCAGCAGAATGGGGACAGCTCGCTCCTACGAGCAGTACTTC. This translates into CASRMGTARSYEQYF.

This sequence joins TRBV20-1 and TRBJ2-4, with 7 bases identical to TRBD1. CDR3 length: 18 residues. Germline V gene sequence: CDR1 DFQATT, CDR2 SNEGSKA (reference sequence). V lost 2 bases and J lost 2; bases outside the gene matches: 15. The CDR3: CSARTTGTELGTKNIQYF. CDR3 coding DNA: TGCAGTGCTAGAACCACCGGGACAGAGCTAGGGACCAAAAACATTCAGTACTTC.

In this sample, this clonotype turned up a few times. The chain uses TRBV24-1 and TRBJ2-5; a weak D match, TRBD1 (5 bases). This CDR3 spans 13 amino acids. Germline assignment: CDR1 KGHDR and CDR2 SFDVKD. The V and J ends lost 8 bases and 4 bases respectively, with 13 bases between them. The CDR3 reads CATKQANGETQYF. CDR3 coding DNA: TGTGCCACCAAACAGGCCAATGGAGAGACCCAGTACTTC.

This clonotype showed up just a few times. V gene TRBV7-2 combines with J gene TRBJ2-2, with D maybe TRBD2 (5 bases). The CDR3 totals 14 residues. CDR1 is SGHTA and CDR2 is FQGNSA in the germline V gene. V shed 5 bases and J shed 5 bases, with 12 bases lying between them. CDR3 protein: CASSRVGGTGELFF. Written as DNA, the CDR3 is TGTGCCAGCAGCCGCGTGGGCGGGACCGGGGAGCTGTTTTTT.

This clonotype was observed at least ten times. The V and J genes are TRBV4-1 and TRBJ2-4; TRBD1 matches 8 bases. Germline V gene data show CDR1 as MGHRA and CDR2 as YSYEKL. The CDR3 runs to 17 residues. The V gene end was trimmed by 0 bases and the J gene end by 1 base; junction bases not matched to a gene: 5. The CDR3 region has the DNA TGCGCCAGCAGCCAAGATTCGGGACAGGCCGCCAAAAACATTCAGTACTTC. It codes for CASSQDSGQAAKNIQYF.

The V call is TRBV21-1, the J call TRBJ1-2; the table assigns TRBD1, which was not confirmed against the DNA. TRBV21-1 is designated a pseudogene. This CDR3 spans 15 amino acids. The CDR3: CASSTPGQGVHGYTF. CDR3 nucleotide sequence: TGTGCCAGCTCTACTCCCGGGCAGGGTGTCCATGGCTACACCTTC.

Points on this clonotype: This clone may be a read error of a much larger clone one base away. The chain employs TRBV12-3 or TRBV12-4 and TRBJ2-1; no definite D call. V was cut by 7 bases and J by 9 bases, with 13 bases left in between. This CDR3 contains 12 residues. The CDR3 loop is CASTRTSREQFF. In DNA, the CDR3 is TGTGCCAGCACTCGGACCTCCCGTGAGCAGTTCTTC.

The rearrangement links TRBV14 to TRBJ2-7, with unresolved D. The V gene's germline CDR1 is SGHDN and CDR2 FVKESK. V was cut by 1 base and J by 2 bases, with 9 bases left in between. The CDR3 extends over 14 amino acids. As DNA, the CDR3 is TGTGCCAGCAGCCAAGTAAACATAGCCTACGAGCAGTACTTC. It encodes CASSQVNIAYEQYF. The entire variable domain, with the rest obtained from reference TRBV14 and TRBJ2-7, is as follows: EAGVTQFPSHSVIEKGQTVTLRCDPISGHDNLYWYRRVMGKEIKFLLHFVKESKQDESGMPNNRFLAERTGGTYSTLKVQPAELEDSGVYFCASSQVNIAYEQYFGPGTRLTVT.

The chain carries TRBV29-1 and TRBJ1-2, with D possibly TRBD1 on 5 matching bases. This CDR3 is built from 10 residues. V lost 6 bases to trimming and J lost 5 bases, with 7 bases between them. Germline V gives CDR1 SQVTM, CDR2 ANQGSEA. CDR3 DNA sequence: TGCAGCGTGGGACTTTATGGCTACACCTTC. This encodes CSVGLYGYTF.

This clonotype has a handful of counts. The chain has TRBV29-1 and TRBJ2-1, with TRBD2 identical over 8 bases. Looked up from germline, CDR1 is SQVTM and CDR2 is ANQGSEA. The CDR3 extends over 14 amino acids. Germline trimming cut 6 bases from V and 8 bases from J; bases unmatched to any gene: 12. The CDR3 protein is CSVDSSGGRDEQFF. The CDR3 nucleotides read TGCAGCGTCGACTCCTCGGGAGGGCGAGATGAGCAGTTCTTC.

This clonotype occurred many times. The chain is built from TRBV7-6 and TRBJ2-1; D not certain. CDR1 and CDR2 from the germline V gene are SGHVS and FNYEAQ. V dropped 9 bases and J dropped 10 bases, with 16 bases sitting between them. CDR3 size: 12 residues. The CDR3 spells CASGFAGLEQFF. In nucleotides, the CDR3 is TGTGCCAGTGGCTTTGCAGGCCTAGAGCAGTTCTTC.

In its sample, this clonotype was seen a few times. V usage is TRBV2 and J usage is TRBJ2-7; no reliable D call. The germline V gene encodes CDR1 SNHLY and CDR2 FYNNEI. V was cut by 1 base and J by 8 bases, with 9 bases left in between. CDR3 size: 12 residues. CDR3 nucleotide sequence: TGTGCCAGCAGTGAAGAGGGATTTAAGCAGTACTTC. Protein: CASSEEGFKQYF.